Following are 15 T cell receptor beta chains from one sample sequenced in a study of T cells in Graves' hyperthyroidism and ophthalmopathy. TCR beta CDR3 region amplification was performed from RNA transcripts. HTBI primers were used for first-round RT-PCR of the TCR CDR3. TCRdb independently ran MiXCR on the multiplex PCR reads; one entry per CDR3 protein. The table lists 300,000 to 450,000 distinct CDR3 sequences, about 18% of them singletons, with about 38% in the top ten. Sequenced sample: blood. Receptors originate from a man younger than 35 with Graves' ophthalmopathy.

This sequence joins TRBV3-1 and TRBJ2-7; D tentatively reads TRBD1 or TRBD2 (5 bases each). CDR3 length: 14 amino acids. The germline gives CDR1 LGHDT, CDR2 YNNKEL (reference sequence). Trimming removed 4 bases from V and 7 bases from J, with 17 bases in between. The CDR3 sequence is CASSLGPHDWEQYF. In DNA form, the CDR3 reads TGTGCCAGCAGCCTGGGACCCCATGATTGGGAGCAGTACTTC.

The chain couples TRBV2 to TRBJ1-5; D is perhaps TRBD1 (6 bases). Germline V CDR1 and CDR2: SNHLY, FYNNEI. V shed 7 bases and J shed 5 bases, with 12 bases lying between them. The CDR3 consists of 13 residues. In nucleotides, the CDR3 is TGTGCCAGCATGGAAACAGGGTATCAGCCCCAGCATTTT. Protein: CASMETGYQPQHF.

Only one count was recorded for this clonotype. V usage is TRBV27 and J usage is TRBJ1-2; D remains unclear. CDR3 size: 13 residues. The germline V gene has CDR1 MNHEY and CDR2 SMNVEV (reference sequence). The V and J ends lost 3 bases and 2 bases respectively, with 7 bases between them. CDR3 amino acids: CASSFTLNYGYTF. The DNA of the CDR3 is TGTGCCAGCAGTTTCACACTAAACTATGGCTACACCTTC.

The V gene is TRBV6-1, the J gene TRBJ1-6; 8 nucleotides match TRBD1. The germline V gene encodes CDR1 MNHNS and CDR2 SASEGT. The trim removed 5 bases at V and 0 bases at J, leaving 9 bases unmatched. The CDR3 consists of 18 residues. The CDR3 DNA reads as TGTGCCAGCAGTCGACGGACAGGGACGAGCTCCTATAATTCACCCCTCCACTTT. Encoded protein: CASSRRTGTSSYNSPLHF.

This clonotype was seen a handful of times. The chain employs TRBV14 and TRBJ2-1; D unresolved. The CDR3 loop spans 12 amino acids. CDR1 and CDR2 from the germline V gene are SGHDN and FVKESK. Trimming removed 1 base from V and 9 bases from J, with 7 bases in between. For the CDR3, the DNA is TGTGCCAGCAGCCAAGCATCTCCTGAGCAGTTCTTC. Its protein is CASSQASPEQFF.

This clonotype occurred many times. This sequence joins TRBV12-3 or TRBV12-4 and TRBJ1-1; no firm D call. Trimming took 5 bases from V and 1 from J, leaving 11 bases between them. The CDR3 totals 14 residues. CDR3 nucleotides: TGTGCCAGCAGTCGCGATACTGGGAACACTGAAGCTTTCTTT. It specifies CASSRDTGNTEAFF.

This clonotype showed up many times. The chain recombines TRBV12-3 or TRBV12-4 with TRBJ1-5, with 12 bases identical to TRBD1. J gave up 7 bases and V 5 bases, and 6 bases lay outside the gene matches. CDR3 length equals 15 residues. The chain's CDR3 is CASSPGTGGDQPQHF. In DNA form, the CDR3 reads TGTGCCAGCAGTCCCGGGACAGGGGGCGACCAGCCCCAGCATTTT.

This clonotype was counted only a few times. The rearrangement joins TRBV7-9 to TRBJ1-2; D is unclear. The CDR3 covers 15 residues. Trimming took 1 base from V and 5 from J, leaving 14 bases between them. Per germline, CDR1 SEHNR and CDR2 FQNEAQ (reference sequence). CDR3 DNA sequence: TGTGCCAGCAGCTTAGGCGTCGCCGAATTATATGGCTACACCTTC. Its translation is CASSLGVAELYGYTF. Together with reference TRBV7-9 and TRBJ1-2, the CDR3 gives the full variable domain: DTGVSQNPRHKITKRGQNVTFRCDPISEHNRLYWYRQTLGQGPEFLTYFQNEAQLEKSRLLSDRFSAERPKGSFSTLEIQRTEQGDSAMYLCASSLGVAELYGYTFGSGTRLTVV.

This clonotype occurred many times. This chain links TRBV3-1 with TRBJ2-7; 9 bases map to TRBD2. Germline V gene sequence: CDR1 LGHDT, CDR2 YNNKEL (reference sequence). After removal of 1 base from V and 4 bases from J, the junction contained 5 bases not matched to a gene. The CDR3 totals 15 residues. The CDR3 here is CASSQGSGGFYEQYF. CDR3 nucleotides: TGTGCCAGCAGCCAAGGAAGCGGGGGGTTTTACGAGCAGTACTTC.

In its sample, this clonotype was seen many times. This rearrangement joins TRBV6-5 to TRBJ2-1; the match to TRBD2 covers 11 bases. The CDR3 has 16 amino acids. Germline CDR1 MNHEY, CDR2 SVGAGI. V shed 0 bases and J 4 bases; nucleotides not matched to a gene: 2. The CDR3 DNA sequence: TGTGCCAGCAGTTACTCGACTAGCGGGATGTACAATGAGCAGTTCTTC. It specifies CASSYSTSGMYNEQFF.

This clonotype has only a few counts. V gene TRBV19 combines with J gene TRBJ1-1; D remains unclear. Trimming shortened V by 5 bases and J by 4 bases, and 8 bases separated the two germline ends. CDR1 is LNHDA, CDR2 SQIVND, per germline (reference sequence). This CDR3 contains 12 residues. The CDR3: CASSGLGTEAFF. CDR3 in DNA: TGTGCCAGTAGTGGGCTGGGCACTGAAGCTTTCTTT.

This clonotype was picked up many times. The rearrangement joins TRBV7-2 to TRBJ2-7; D gene uncertain. This CDR3 comprises 16 residues. From germline, CDR1 is SGHTA and CDR2 FQGNSA. The ends were cut back, 3 bases at V and 5 bases at J, with 20 bases in the middle. DNA of the CDR3: TGTGCCAGCAGCTTTACCTCCGGACGAGGTCGGAACGAGCAGTACTTC. It encodes CASSFTSGRGRNEQYF.

This clonotype came up many times. This sequence joins TRBV6-6 and TRBJ2-3; TRBD1 agrees at 7 bases. Germline CDR1 reads MNHNY; CDR2 reads SVGAGI (reference sequence). V shed 2 bases and J 2 bases; nucleotides not matched to a gene: 4. The CDR3 is 15 residues long. Written as DNA, the CDR3 is TGTGCCAGCAGTTACCAGGGACAGATCACAGATACGCAGTATTTT. It specifies CASSYQGQITDTQYF.

The V gene is TRBV3-1, the J gene TRBJ1-3; 8 positions agree with TRBD1. Germline V gene sequence: CDR1 LGHDT, CDR2 YNNKEL (reference sequence). CDR3 length: 14 amino acids. Trimming cost V 6 bases and J 7 bases; bases outside gene matches: 8. The CDR3 nucleotides read TGTGCCAGCAGAACTACACAGGGGGGCAACACCATATATTTT. This sequence encodes CASRTTQGGNTIYF.

Many counts were recorded for this clonotype. The CDR3 DNA sequence: TGTGCCAGCGGGACAGAACCTTTCTACGAGCAGTACTTC. It codes for CASGTEPFYEQYF. The genes are TRBV27 and TRBJ2-7; 7 bases are a match to TRBD1. Looked up from germline, CDR1 is MNHEY and CDR2 is SMNVEV (reference sequence). J was trimmed by 3 bases and V by 8 bases; bases with no gene match: 7. The CDR3 runs to 13 residues.